The present TCR beta chain was sequenced within a study of read filtering for tumor transcriptome and immune sequencing. Study in general: RNA-seq yielded only roughly 75 to 1273 TCR reads, IR-seq about 4 to 10.27 million. Study-level findings and limits: Dropping single-read clonotypes raised IR-seq and RNA-seq shared-clonotype correlation. IR-seq captured clonotypes deeper and more reliably than RNA-seq. Sorted CD138-negative bone marrow cells were not purified T cells.

This library used about 400 ng RNA and molecular barcoded adaptors spanning alpha/delta and beta/gamma chains. TCRdb ran MiXCR on the reads and lists one entry per CDR3 protein. Among over 25,000 distinct CDR3 sequences listed, approximately 15% were seen once. V dropped 1 base and J dropped 0; count of bases not matched to a gene: 9. Germline lookup yields CDR1 ENHRY and CDR2 SYGVKD. CDR3 size: 19 residues. This clonotype showed up many times. Its target is not known. The chain carries TRBV10-3 and TRBJ2-1; 10 bases match TRBD2. The source of this sequence is a donor aged 40 or older with multiple myeloma. Sequenced sample: a population of CD138-negative cells sorted from bone marrow. CDR3 loop: CAISEWLAGGSSSYNEQFF. The CDR3 coding sequence is TGTGCCATCAGTGAGTGGTTAGCGGGAGGCTCGAGCTCCTACAATGAGCAGTTCTTC.